The 19 T cell receptor beta chains in this list originate from one sample, sequenced in a study of T-cell reconstitution after alpha-beta-depleted transplantation in children. Unique molecular identifiers were incorporated during preparation of the TCRbeta library. TCRdb called the PCR reads again in MiXCR, with one record for every CDR3 protein. This table holds 670,000 or so distinct CDR3 sequences, under 15% found once. Sequencing was performed on PBMCs, taken before TCRalphabeta/CD19-depleted stem cell transplant. These TCRs come from a girl aged 2-10 years with congenital amegakaryocytic thrombocytopenia, due to receive a stem cell transplant.

This clonotype was detected ten times or more. The gene calls are TRBV15 and TRBJ2-1, with D unresolved. Germline V gene data show CDR1 as LNHNV and CDR2 as YYDKDF (reference sequence). Trimming took 0 bases from V and 8 from J, leaving 5 bases between them. The CDR3 consists of 12 residues. CDR3 DNA: TGTGCCACCAGCAGAGATCACCATGAGCAGTTCTTC. Its translation is CATSRDHHEQFF.

The chain joins TRBV5-1 to TRBJ2-2; TRBD1 is a possible D gene (5 bases). Germline lookup yields CDR1 SGHRS and CDR2 YFSETQ. Trimming pared 4 bases from V and 3 bases from J, leaving 13 bases between. The CDR3 consists of 15 residues. As DNA, the CDR3 is TGCGCCAGCAGCCCAGTGCAGGGTGACACCGGGGAGCTGTTTTTT. This codes for CASSPVQGDTGELFF.

This clonotype was observed a handful of times. This chain connects TRBV5-1 to TRBJ2-1; 9 bases agree with TRBD2. The junction had 7 bases not matched to a gene; V was cut back by 0 bases and J by 3 bases. CDR1 is SGHRS and CDR2 is YFSETQ in the germline V gene. This CDR3 has 17 residues. The CDR3, as DNA: TGCGCCAGCAGCTTGGTGGCTAGCGGGACTTTCTACAATGAGCAGTTCTTC. This sequence encodes CASSLVASGTFYNEQFF.

On this clonotype: One base away lies a much larger clone, so this may be a sequencing read error. The chain couples TRBV27 to TRBJ1-2, with TRBD1 matching over 7 bases. This CDR3 spans 13 amino acids. The germline V gene encodes CDR1 MNHEY and CDR2 SMNVEV (reference sequence). V lost 10 bases to trimming and J lost 9 bases; unmatched junction nucleotides: 14. The CDR3 nucleotides are TGTGCCACATCAATAACAGGGGCGGATAGCTACACCTTC. Encoded protein: CATSITGADSYTF.

CDR3 in amino acids: CSVTTSVYEQYF. In nucleotides, the CDR3 is TGCAGCGTTACAACTAGCGTCTACGAGCAGTACTTC. The rearrangement joins TRBV29-1 to TRBJ2-7; 7 bases line up with TRBD2. The CDR3 totals 12 residues. Germline lookup yields CDR1 SQVTM and CDR2 ANQGSEA. V lost 5 bases to trimming and J lost 3 bases; unmatched junction nucleotides: 4.

This clonotype was seen more than once but under ten times. The chain links TRBV7-2 to TRBJ1-3; D remains unclear. V shed 1 base and J shed 2 bases, with 9 bases lying between them. Germline CDR1 is SGHTA and CDR2 is FQGNSA. This CDR3 contains 15 residues. CDR3 loop: CASSLVGNTGNTIYF. The CDR3 bases are TGTGCCAGCAGCTTAGTTGGGAATACTGGAAACACCATATATTTT.

V is TRBV7-8 and J is TRBJ2-7; D remains unclear. Germline CDR1 is SGHVS and CDR2 is FQNEAQ. This CDR3 region has 16 residues. V lost 4 bases, J lost 2 bases, and 18 bases lay in between. The CDR3 reads CASSSLTGPRAYEQYF. The CDR3 DNA follows: TGTGCCAGCAGCTCCTTAACCGGGCCTCGGGCCTACGAGCAGTACTTC.

This clonotype has a count of ten or more. V and J are TRBV4-1 and TRBJ2-7, with 9 bases fitting TRBD2. V shed 4 bases, J shed 5 bases, and the junction held 3 bases outside the gene matches. The CDR3 totals 13 residues. The germline CDR1 and CDR2 sequences are MGHRA and YSYEKL. This CDR3 is CASSRLAGNEQYF. For the CDR3, the DNA is TGCGCCAGCAGCCGGCTAGCGGGAAACGAGCAGTACTTC.

This clonotype was detected ten times or more. The chain joins TRBV20-1 to TRBJ2-3; a possible D gene is TRBD2 (6 bases). The CDR3 consists of 14 residues. Germline CDR1 and CDR2: DFQATT and SNEGSKA (reference sequence). The V and J ends lost 6 bases and 2 bases respectively, with 15 bases between them. CDR3 bases: TGCAGTGCCAAAGAGGGAGGAAACACAGATACGCAGTATTTT. It specifies CSAKEGGNTDTQYF.

This clonotype was picked up many times. The genes are TRBV20-1 and TRBJ1-5; D uncertain. V shed 7 bases and J shed 0 bases, with 10 bases lying between them. Germline V gives CDR1 DFQATT, CDR2 SNEGSKA (reference sequence). The CDR3 totals 13 residues. The CDR3 coding sequence is TGCAGTGTATCGCTCTCTAGCAATCAGCCCCAGCATTTT. Encoded protein: CSVSLSSNQPQHF.

The sample holds a few counts of this clonotype. The chain employs TRBV10-3 and TRBJ1-6; 9 nucleotides line up with TRBD1. The germline gives CDR1 ENHRY, CDR2 SYGVKD. The CDR3 contains 13 residues. The trim removed 6 bases at V and 11 bases at J, leaving 5 bases unmatched. The CDR3 DNA reads as TGTGCCATCAGGGGGACAGGGTTTACACCCCTCCACTTT. Translating gives CAIRGTGFTPLHF.

This clonotype was detected ten times or more. The chain is built from TRBV29-1 and TRBJ2-7; 10 nucleotides agree with TRBD2. Looked up from germline, CDR1 is SQVTM and CDR2 is ANQGSEA. Trimming took 4 bases from V and 2 from J; bases not matched to a gene: 8. This CDR3 has 15 residues. The CDR3, as DNA: TGCAGCGTTGCGGGATGGACTAGCGGAGCCTACGAGCAGTACTTC. This encodes CSVAGWTSGAYEQYF.

This clonotype showed up many times. The rearrangement joins TRBV29-1 to TRBJ2-1; D may match TRBD1 or TRBD2 (5 bases each). With 5 bases removed from V and 0 bases from J, the gap between germline ends came to 14 bases. CDR3 size: 15 residues. CDR1 is SQVTM and CDR2 is ANQGSEA in the germline V gene. CDR3 coding DNA: TGCAGCGTTAAAGGGACCCCGAGCTCCTACAATGAGCAGTTCTTC. Translated: CSVKGTPSSYNEQFF.

The rearrangement joins TRBV4-1 to TRBJ2-7; D unclear. Germline CDR1 MGHRA, CDR2 YSYEKL. V dropped 3 bases and J dropped 1 base, with 19 bases sitting between them. This CDR3 is 17 amino acids long. The CDR3 DNA reads as TGCGCCAGCAGCCAGATCCTCTCCCAGGTGAAATCCTACGAGCAGTACTTC. This codes for CASSQILSQVKSYEQYF.

The rearrangement joins TRBV11-1 to TRBJ2-1; a weak D match, TRBD1 (5 bases). This CDR3 is 15 amino acids long. V was cut by 3 bases and J by 12 bases, with 21 bases left in between. Germline loops: CDR1 SGHAT, CDR2 FQDESV (reference sequence). CDR3 DNA: TGTGCCAGCAGCTTGGCGTCGCAGGGTCGCCAAAGGCAGTTCTTC. It specifies CASSLASQGRQRQFF.

This clonotype appeared many times. The V call is TRBV5-1, the J call TRBJ2-2; D gene uncertain. Germline CDR1 and CDR2: SGHRS and YFSETQ. The germline V and J ends were trimmed by 3 bases and 4 bases, with 7 bases remaining between them. The CDR3 contains 13 residues. The CDR3 nucleotides read TGCGCCAGCAGCTCCGTTGTCACCGGGGAGCTGTTTTTT. Translating gives CASSSVVTGELFF.

This clonotype was recorded a few times. This rearrangement joins TRBV7-2 to TRBJ2-7, with D possibly matching TRBD2 (6 bases). Per the germline V gene, CDR1 is SGHTA and CDR2 is FQGNSA. The CDR3 extends over 15 amino acids. Deletions cut 2 bases from V and 3 bases from J, with 14 bases between. CDR3 coding DNA: TGTGCCAGCAGCTTAAGGAGGGCCGGAGGCTACGAGCAGTACTTC. It codes for CASSLRRAGGYEQYF.

The chain carries TRBV2 and TRBJ2-7; TRBD1 or TRBD2 may be the D gene (6 bases each). V was pared by 2 bases and J by 0 bases, with 11 bases between. The CDR3 totals 15 residues. CDR1 is SNHLY, CDR2 FYNNEI, per germline. CDR3 nucleotides: TGTGCCAGCAGTGAAAAGGGGGAGGCCTCCTACGAGCAGTACTTC. Its protein product is CASSEKGEASYEQYF.

This clonotype was detected ten times or more. The J gene is TRBJ2-5, the V gene TRBV10-3, with 7 bases aligning to TRBD1. The germline V gene encodes CDR1 ENHRY and CDR2 SYGVKD. V was pared by 1 base and J by 1 base, with 0 bases of the junction left unmatched. This CDR3 comprises 14 residues. CDR3 region: CAISEWTGQETQYF. CDR3 nucleotides: TGTGCCATCAGTGAGTGGACAGGCCAAGAGACCCAGTACTTC.